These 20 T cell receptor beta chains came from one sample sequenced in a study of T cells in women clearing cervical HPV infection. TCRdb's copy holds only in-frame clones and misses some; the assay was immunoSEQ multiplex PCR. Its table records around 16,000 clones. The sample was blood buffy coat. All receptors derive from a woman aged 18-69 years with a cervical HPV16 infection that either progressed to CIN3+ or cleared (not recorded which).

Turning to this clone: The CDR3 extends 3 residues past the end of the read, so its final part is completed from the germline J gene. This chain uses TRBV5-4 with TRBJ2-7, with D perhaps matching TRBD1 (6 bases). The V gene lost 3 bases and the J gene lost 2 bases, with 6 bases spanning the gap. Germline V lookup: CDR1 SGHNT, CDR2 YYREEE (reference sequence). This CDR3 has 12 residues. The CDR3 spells CASSSGAYEQYF. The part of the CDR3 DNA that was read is TGTGCCAGCAGCTCAGGGGCCTACGAG.

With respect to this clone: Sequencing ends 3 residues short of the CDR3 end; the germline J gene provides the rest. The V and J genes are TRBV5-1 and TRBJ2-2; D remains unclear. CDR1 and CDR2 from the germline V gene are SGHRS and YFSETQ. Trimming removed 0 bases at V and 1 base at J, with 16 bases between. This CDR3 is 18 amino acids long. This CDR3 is CASSLAVLTLRNTGELFF. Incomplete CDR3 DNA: TGCGCCAGCAGCTTGGCGGTCCTTACCCTTAGGAACACCGGGGAG.

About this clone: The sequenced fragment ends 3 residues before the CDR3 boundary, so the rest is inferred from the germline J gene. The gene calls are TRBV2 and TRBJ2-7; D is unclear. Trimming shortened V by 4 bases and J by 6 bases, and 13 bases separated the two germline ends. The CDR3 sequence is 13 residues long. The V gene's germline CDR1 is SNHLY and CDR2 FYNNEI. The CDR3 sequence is CASSVQVETEQYF. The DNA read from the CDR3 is TGTGCCAGCAGTGTCCAGGTTGAGACCGAG.

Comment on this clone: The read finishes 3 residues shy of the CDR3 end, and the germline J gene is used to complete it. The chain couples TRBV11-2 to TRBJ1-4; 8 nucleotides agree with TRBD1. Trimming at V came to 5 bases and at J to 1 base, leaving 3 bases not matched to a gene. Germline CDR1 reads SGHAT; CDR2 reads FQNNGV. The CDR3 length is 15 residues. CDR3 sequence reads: CASSKDRGTNEKLFF. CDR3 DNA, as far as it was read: TGTGCCAGCAGCAAAGACAGGGGAACTAATGAAAAA.

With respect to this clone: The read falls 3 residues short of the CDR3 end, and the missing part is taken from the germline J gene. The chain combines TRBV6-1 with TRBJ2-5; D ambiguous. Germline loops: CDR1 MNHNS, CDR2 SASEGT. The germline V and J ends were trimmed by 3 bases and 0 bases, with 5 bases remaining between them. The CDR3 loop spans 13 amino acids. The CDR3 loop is CASSDDYQETQYF. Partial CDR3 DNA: TGTGCCAGCAGTGATGACTACCAAGAGACC.

The CDR3 bases that were read are TGCGCCAGCAGCTTGGCGGGACAGGGAGAGACC. This codes for CASSLAGQGET. The whole CDR3 is CASSLAGQGETQYF. V is TRBV5-1 and J is TRBJ2-5; 9 bases agree with TRBD1. Read data end 3 residues before the CDR3 end; the end is taken from the germline J gene. Germline V CDR1 and CDR2: SGHRS, YFSETQ. Trimming at V came to 0 bases and at J to 4 bases, leaving 1 base not matched to a gene. The CDR3 sequence is 14 residues long. Together with reference TRBV5-1 and TRBJ2-5, the CDR3 gives the full variable domain: KAGVTQTPRYLIKTRGQQVTLSCSPISGHRSVSWYQQTPGQGLQFLFEYFSETQRNKGNFPGRFSGRQFSNSRSEMNVSTLELGDSALYLCASSLAGQGETQYFGPGTRLLVL.

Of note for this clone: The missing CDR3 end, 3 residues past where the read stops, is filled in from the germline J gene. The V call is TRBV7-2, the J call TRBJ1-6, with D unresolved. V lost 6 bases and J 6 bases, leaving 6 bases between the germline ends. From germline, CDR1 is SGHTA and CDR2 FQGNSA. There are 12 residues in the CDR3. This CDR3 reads CASSNSNSPLHF. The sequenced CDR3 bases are TGTGCCAGCAGTAATAGTAATTCACCC.

The CDR3 bases that were read are TGTGCTAGTGGTCCCGGGACTACGACTAGCGGGGAGACC. Encoded protein: CASGPGTTTSGET. The full CDR3 protein is CASGPGTTTSGETQYF. J is TRBJ2-5 and V is TRBV12-5; 10 nucleotides line up with TRBD2. The observed sequence ends 3 residues before the CDR3 terminus, with the missing tail filled in from the germline J gene. Losses at the gene ends were 5 bases for V and 5 bases for J; bases not matched to a gene: 11. This CDR3 region has 16 residues. CDR1 is LGHNT and CDR2 is FRNRAP in the germline V gene.

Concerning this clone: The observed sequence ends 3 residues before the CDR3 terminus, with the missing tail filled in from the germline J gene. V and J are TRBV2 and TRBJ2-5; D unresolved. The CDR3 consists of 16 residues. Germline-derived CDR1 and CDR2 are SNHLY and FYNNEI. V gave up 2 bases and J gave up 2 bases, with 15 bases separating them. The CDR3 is CASSERVSFQQETQYF. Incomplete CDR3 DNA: TGTGCCAGCAGTGAAAGGGTCAGTTTCCAACAAGAGACC.

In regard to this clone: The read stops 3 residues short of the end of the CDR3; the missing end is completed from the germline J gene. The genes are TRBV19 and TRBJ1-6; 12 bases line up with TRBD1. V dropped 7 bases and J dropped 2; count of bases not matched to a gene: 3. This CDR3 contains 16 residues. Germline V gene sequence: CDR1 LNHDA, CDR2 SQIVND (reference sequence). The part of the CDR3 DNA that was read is TGTGCCAGTACCGGGACAGGGGGCCCCTATAATTCACCC. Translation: CASTGTGGPYNSP. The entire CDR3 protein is CASTGTGGPYNSPLHF.

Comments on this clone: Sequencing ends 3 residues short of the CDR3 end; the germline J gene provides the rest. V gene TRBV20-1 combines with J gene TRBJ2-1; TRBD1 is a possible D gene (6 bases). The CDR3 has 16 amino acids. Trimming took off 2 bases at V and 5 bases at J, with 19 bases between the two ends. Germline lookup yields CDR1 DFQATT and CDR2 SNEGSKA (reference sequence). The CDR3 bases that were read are TGCAGTGCTAGATCCACAGGGCCCCTTTCCCACAATGAG. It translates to CSARSTGPLSHNE. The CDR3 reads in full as CSARSTGPLSHNEQFF.

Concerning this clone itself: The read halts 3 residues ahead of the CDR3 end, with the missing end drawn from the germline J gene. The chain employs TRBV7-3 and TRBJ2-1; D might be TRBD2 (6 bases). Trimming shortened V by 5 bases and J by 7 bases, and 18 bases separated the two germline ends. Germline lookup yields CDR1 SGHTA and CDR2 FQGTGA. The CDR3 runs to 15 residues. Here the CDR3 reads CASSTLGGVGNEQFF. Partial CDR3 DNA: TGTGCCAGCAGCACGCTCGGCGGGGTCGGTAATGAG.

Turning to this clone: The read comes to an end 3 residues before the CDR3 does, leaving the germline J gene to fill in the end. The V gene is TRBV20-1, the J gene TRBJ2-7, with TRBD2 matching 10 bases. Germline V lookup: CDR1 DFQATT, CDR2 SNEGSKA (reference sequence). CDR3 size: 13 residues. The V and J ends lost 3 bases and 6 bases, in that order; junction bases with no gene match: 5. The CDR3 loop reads CSARRLAGVEQYF. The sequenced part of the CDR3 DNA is TGCAGTGCTAGGAGGCTAGCGGGGGTCGAG.

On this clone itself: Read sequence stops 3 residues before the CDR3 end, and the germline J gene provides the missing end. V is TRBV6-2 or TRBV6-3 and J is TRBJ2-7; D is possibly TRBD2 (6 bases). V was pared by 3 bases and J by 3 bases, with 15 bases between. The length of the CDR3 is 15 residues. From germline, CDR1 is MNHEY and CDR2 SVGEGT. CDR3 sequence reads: CASSYYGGRGYEQYF. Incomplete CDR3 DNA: TGTGCCAGCAGTTATTACGGTGGGCGGGGCTACGAG.

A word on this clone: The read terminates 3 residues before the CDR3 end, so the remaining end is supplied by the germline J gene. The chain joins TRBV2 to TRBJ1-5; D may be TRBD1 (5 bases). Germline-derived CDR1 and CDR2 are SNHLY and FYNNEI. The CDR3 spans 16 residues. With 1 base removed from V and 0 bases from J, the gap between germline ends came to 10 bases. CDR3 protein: CASSEVSGGSNQPQHF. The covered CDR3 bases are TGTGCCAGCAGTGAAGTTTCGGGGGGTAGCAATCAGCCC.

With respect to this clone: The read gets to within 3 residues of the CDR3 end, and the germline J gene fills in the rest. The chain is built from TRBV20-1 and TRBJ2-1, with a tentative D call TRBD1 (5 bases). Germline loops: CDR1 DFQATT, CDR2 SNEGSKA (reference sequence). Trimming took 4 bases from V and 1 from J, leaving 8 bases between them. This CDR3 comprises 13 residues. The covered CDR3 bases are TGCAGTGCTACGGACAATTCCTACAATGAG. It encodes CSATDNSYNE. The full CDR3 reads CSATDNSYNEQFF.

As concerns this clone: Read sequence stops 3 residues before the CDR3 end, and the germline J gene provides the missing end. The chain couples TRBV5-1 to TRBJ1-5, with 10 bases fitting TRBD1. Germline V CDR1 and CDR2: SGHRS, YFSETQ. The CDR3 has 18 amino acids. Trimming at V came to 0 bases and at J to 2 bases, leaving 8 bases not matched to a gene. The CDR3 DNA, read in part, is TGCGCCAGCAGCTTGGACCCCGGGACAGGGGACCGCAATCAGCCC. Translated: CASSLDPGTGDRNQP. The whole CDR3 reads CASSLDPGTGDRNQPQHF.

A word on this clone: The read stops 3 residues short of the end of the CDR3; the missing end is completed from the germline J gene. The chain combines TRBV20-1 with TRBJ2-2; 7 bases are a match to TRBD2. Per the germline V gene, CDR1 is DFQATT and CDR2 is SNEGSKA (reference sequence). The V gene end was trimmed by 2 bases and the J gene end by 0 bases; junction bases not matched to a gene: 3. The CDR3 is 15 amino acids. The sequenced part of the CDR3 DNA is TGCAGTGCTAGATTGGGGGGGTCGAACACCGGGGAG. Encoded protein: CSARLGGSNTGE. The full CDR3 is CSARLGGSNTGELFF.

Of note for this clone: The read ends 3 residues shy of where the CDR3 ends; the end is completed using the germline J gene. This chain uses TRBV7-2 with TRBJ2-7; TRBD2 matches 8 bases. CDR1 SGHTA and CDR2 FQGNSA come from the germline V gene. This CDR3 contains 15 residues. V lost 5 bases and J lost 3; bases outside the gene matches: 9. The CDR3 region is CASSPKSGGVYEQYF. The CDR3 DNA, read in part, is TGTGCCAGCAGCCCCAAGAGCGGGGGTGTCTACGAG.

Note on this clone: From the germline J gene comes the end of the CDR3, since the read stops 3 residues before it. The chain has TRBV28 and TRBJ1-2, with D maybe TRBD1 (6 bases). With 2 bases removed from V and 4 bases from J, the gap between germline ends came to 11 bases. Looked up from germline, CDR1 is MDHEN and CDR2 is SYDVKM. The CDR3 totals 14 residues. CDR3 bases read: TGTGCCAGCAGTTTAAAGGGGGGGCTCTATGGC. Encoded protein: CASSLKGGLYG. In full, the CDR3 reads CASSLKGGLYGYTF.